This note documents a single T cell receptor (beta chain) sequence. This sample was taken from a study of blood T cell repertoires in COVID-19. Turning to the study itself: Acute-phase and convalescent COVID-19 samples originated in the United States, Italy and Spain. Sources were T cells, B-cell-depleted T cells, or PBMCs; the material itself was cDNA or gDNA.

The protocol was immunoSEQ multiplex PCR, while the TCRdb copy is restricted to in-frame clones and leaves out a portion. The profile shows about 300,000 clones, approximately 85% of them singletons. The CDR3 covers 12 residues. Trimming took off 4 bases at V and 6 bases at J, with 8 bases between the two ends. Germline CDR1 is LGHNT and CDR2 is FRNRAP. The specimen sequenced was PBMCs or T cells enriched from blood (not recorded which). The chain links TRBV12-5 to TRBJ2-3, with D unclear. This TCR derives from a young man who had recovered from COVID-19. This CDR3 is CASGSPPDTQYF. CDR3 DNA sequence: TGTGCTAGTGGTTCTCCCCCCGATACGCAGTATTTT.